The 4 T cell receptor beta chains presented below share a single source sample, sequenced in a study of identical twins. TCRdb independently ran MiXCR on the 5' RACE reads; one entry per CDR3 protein. The sample holds about 240,000 distinct CDR3 sequences; roughly 10% are singletons and the top ten take 10%. The sample consisted of memory T cells sorted from blood. The receptors here all came from a man over 45 in good health.

This sequence joins TRBV6-2 or TRBV6-3 and TRBJ2-7; TRBD1 matches at 9 bases. Trimming at V came to 7 bases and at J to 5 bases, leaving 9 bases not matched to a gene. The CDR3 is 14 residues long. In germline, CDR1 is MNHEY, CDR2 SVGEGT. The CDR3 reads CASISGTGRNEQYF. The DNA of the CDR3 is TGTGCCAGCATTTCCGGGACAGGGAGAAACGAGCAGTACTTC.

The sample holds many counts of this clonotype. This sequence joins TRBV10-3 and TRBJ2-3; 10 bases match TRBD2. The CDR3 is 14 residues long. CDR1 and CDR2 from the germline V gene are ENHRY and SYGVKD. J was trimmed by 6 bases and V by 6 bases; bases with no gene match: 6. The CDR3 bases are TGTGCCATCAGCGTAGCGGGAGGTTCGGATACGCAGTATTTT. This gives the protein CAISVAGGSDTQYF.

This clonotype turned up a few times. The V call is TRBV18, the J call TRBJ2-5; no clear D. The germline V gene has CDR1 KGHSH and CDR2 LQKENI. This CDR3 is built from 14 residues. The ends were cut back, 3 bases at V and 1 base at J, with 9 bases in the middle. The CDR3 DNA reads as TGTGCCAGCTCACCTGGGTCTACCCAAGAGACCCAGTACTTC. Its protein is CASSPGSTQETQYF. Combining the CDR3 with reference TRBV18 and TRBJ2-5 gives the whole variable domain NAGVMQNPRHLVRRRGQEARLRCSPMKGHSHVYWYRQLPEEGLKFMVYLQKENIIDESGMPKERFSAEFPKEGPSILRIQQVVRGDSAAYFCASSPGSTQETQYFGPGTRLLVL.

The J gene is TRBJ2-7, the V gene TRBV5-1; D unresolved. The CDR3 runs 13 residues. Trimming cost V 2 bases and J 2 bases, with 8 bases left between them. In germline, CDR1 is SGHRS, CDR2 YFSETQ. Here the CDR3 DNA reads TGCGCCAGCAGCTTCGAGGTCCCCTACGAGCAGTACTTC. It translates to CASSFEVPYEQYF.